What follows is one T cell receptor beta chain and its context. This sample is part of a study of shared T cell receptors in the human thymus. Libraries were prepared by immunoSEQ multiplex PCR; TCRdb keeps only in-frame clonotypes and omits some of them. The sample comprises roughly 560,000 clones, around 78% of which are singletons, and about 0.014% rests with the top ten. These data were likewise used in another study, on human thymus T cells. From that study: In corrective heart surgery, resections were taken, and these provided the thymus tissue. A high degree of thymic repertoire overlap among unrelated individuals was reported in related research.

This receptor was obtained from a boy under two years old with a congenital heart defect. Sequencing was done on a sample of thymocytes.

The CDR3 DNA reads TGTGCCAGCACTACGACAGGGGACTACAATGAGCAGTTCTTC. Its protein product is CASTTTGDYNEQFF. The chain couples TRBV28 to TRBJ2-1; 8 bases align to TRBD1. The CDR3 sequence is 14 residues long. Germline trimming cut 7 bases from V and 3 bases from J; bases unmatched to any gene: 5. Germline V lookup: CDR1 MDHEN, CDR2 SYDVKM. Full variable domain (rest looked up from reference TRBV28 and TRBJ2-1): DVKVTQSSRYLVKRTGEKVFLECVQDMDHENMFWYRQDPGLGLRLIYFSYDVKMKEKGDIPEGYSVSREKKERFSLILESASTNQTSMYLCASTTTGDYNEQFFGPGTRLTVL.